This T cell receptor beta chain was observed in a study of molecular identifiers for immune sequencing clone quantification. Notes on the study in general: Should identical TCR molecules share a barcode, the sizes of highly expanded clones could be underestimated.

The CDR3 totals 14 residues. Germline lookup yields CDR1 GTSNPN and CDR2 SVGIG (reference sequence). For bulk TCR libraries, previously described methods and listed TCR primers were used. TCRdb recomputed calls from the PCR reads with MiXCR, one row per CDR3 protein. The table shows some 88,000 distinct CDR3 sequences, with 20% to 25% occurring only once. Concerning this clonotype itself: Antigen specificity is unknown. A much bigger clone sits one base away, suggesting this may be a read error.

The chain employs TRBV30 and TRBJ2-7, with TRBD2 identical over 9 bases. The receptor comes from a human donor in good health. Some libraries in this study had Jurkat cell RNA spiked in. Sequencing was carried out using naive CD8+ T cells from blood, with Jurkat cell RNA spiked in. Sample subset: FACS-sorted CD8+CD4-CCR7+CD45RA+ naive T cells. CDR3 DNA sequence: TGTGCCAGGAGTGTGCTAGCGGGGTCCTACGAGCAGTACTTC. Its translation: CARSVLAGSYEQYF.